These T cell receptor beta chains were read from a single sample in a study of identical twins. TCRdb passed the 5' RACE reads through MiXCR, listing each CDR3 protein once. The repertoire consists of under 400,000 distinct CDR3 sequences, with around 9.7% occurring once and the leading ten covering about 8.1%. Specimen: naive T cells sorted from blood. Receptors originate from a woman between 45 and 60 years old in good health. Each CDR3 is given with its conserved first and last residue. The D gene is left open where the match is weak. The size entry is marked missing in some rows and otherwise reads once, few, many or a size class.

clone size,V gene,J gene,D gene,CDR3 DNA,CDR3 protein
few,TRBV7-9,TRBJ2-7,TRBD2,TGTGCCAGCGGGGGGTCCGGGACTAAGGCCTACGAGCAGTACTTC,CASGGSGTKAYEQYF
few,TRBV2,TRBJ2-5,TRBD1,TGTGCCAGCAACGGACAGGGCCAAGAGACCCAGTACTTC,CASNGQGQETQYF
many,TRBV5-6,TRBJ1-2,-,TGTGCCAGCAGTTACTCAAGACTGACCTCTGGCTACACCTTC,CASSYSRLTSGYTF
few,TRBV10-2,TRBJ1-5,-,TGCGCCAGCAGTGAGTTCGGAGGATACAATCAGCCCCAGCATTTT,CASSEFGGYNQPQHF
many,TRBV5-1,TRBJ1-1,-,TGCGCCAGCAGCTTGGTGGGGGGGATGAACACTGAAGCTTTCTTT,CASSLVGGMNTEAFF
-,TRBV2,TRBJ2-5,-,TGTGCCATAAGCGAGGGGTCCCAAGAGACCCAGTACTTC,CAISEGSQETQYF
many,TRBV7-8,TRBJ2-1,-,TGTGCCAGCAGCCGACTAACAAATGAGCAGTTCTTC,CASSRLTNEQFF
few,TRBV20-1,TRBJ2-2,TRBD1,TGCAGTGCTAGTTATGACAGGGGGTTCACCGGGGAGCTGTTTTTT,CSASYDRGFTGELFF
-,TRBV25-1,TRBJ2-5,TRBD2,TGTGCCAGCAGTGGCGCGCTAGCGGGAGTCGGGGAGACCCAGTACTTC,CASSGALAGVGETQYF
many,TRBV27,TRBJ1-3,-,TGTGCCACCCGAGACAGCTCTGGAAACACCATATATTTT,CATRDSSGNTIYF
many,TRBV10-2,TRBJ2-2,-,TGCGCCAGCAGTGAGGTCACTCTCACCGGGGAGCTGTTTTTT,CASSEVTLTGELFF
-,TRBV5-6,TRBJ2-5,-,TGTGCCAGCAGCATCGGGACTTTCCAAGAGACCCAGTACTTC,CASSIGTFQETQYF
few,TRBV27,TRBJ2-3,-,TGTGCCAGCAGTTCCACGGGACTCGACACAGATACGCAGTATTTT,CASSSTGLDTDTQYF
many,TRBV12-5,TRBJ2-2,-,TGTGCTAGTGGTTTGAATTCGGCCGGGGAGCTGTTTTTT,CASGLNSAGELFF
-,TRBV6-1,TRBJ2-3,TRBD1,TGTGCCAGCAGTGAGCAGGGGGCGAGAAGCACAGATACGCAGTATTTT,CASSEQGARSTDTQYF
few,TRBV20-1,TRBJ2-3,-,TGCAGTGCTAGAGTCTCTCCGGGGAACGCGCAGTATTTT,CSARVSPGNAQYF
few,TRBV4-1,TRBJ2-7,-,TGCGCCAGCAGCCAAGCGGGGGGCGCTTCGGTCTACGAGCAGTACTTC,CASSQAGGASVYEQYF
-,TRBV9,TRBJ2-3,-,TGTGCCAGCAGCGTAGGGGCAGTATCTCCAGATACGCAGTATTTT,CASSVGAVSPDTQYF
few,TRBV20-1,TRBJ2-3,TRBD2,TGCAGTGCTAGTTGGCGGGAGCCCGCAGATACGCAGTATTTT,CSASWREPADTQYF
many,TRBV4-1,TRBJ2-4,-,TGCGCCAGCAGCCAAGTGCACGTCCTAGCCAAAAACATTCAGTACTTC,CASSQVHVLAKNIQYF
-,TRBV20-1,TRBJ2-3,TRBD2,TGCAGTGCTAGAGATAACCTAGCGGGCCCTAGCACAGATACGCAGTATTTT,CSARDNLAGPSTDTQYF
many,TRBV20-1,TRBJ2-1,-,TGCAGTGCTAGAGATTTAGGACGCCACTACAATGAGCAGTTCTTC,CSARDLGRHYNEQFF
few,TRBV6-5,TRBJ1-1,-,TGTGCCAGCAGTTTCAACAGGGCCGCTTTCTTT,CASSFNRAAFF
-,TRBV25-1,TRBJ2-1,-,TGTGCCAGTACAAGACTAGGGAACAATGAGCAGTTCTTC,CASTRLGNNEQFF
-,TRBV19,TRBJ1-6,TRBD1,TGTGCCAGTAATATCGGACAGGGAGATTATTCACCCCTCCACTTT,CASNIGQGDYSPLHF
few,TRBV20-1,TRBJ2-2,-,TGCAGTGCTAGGACAGGACGGGCGGGGAGGAACACCGGGGAGCTGTTTTTT,CSARTGRAGRNTGELFF
few,TRBV19,TRBJ2-1,-,TGTGCCAGTAATAAGCGGGACAATGAGCAGTTCTTC,CASNKRDNEQFF
-,TRBV6-6,TRBJ2-1,TRBD1,TGTGCCAGCAGCCGGACAGGGACGGTCAATGAGCAGTTCTTC,CASSRTGTVNEQFF
few,TRBV7-9,TRBJ2-7,-,TGTGCCAGCAGCTTATCCGGGGGAGTGCACGAGCAGTACTTC,CASSLSGGVHEQYF
-,TRBV5-1,TRBJ1-2,-,TGCGCCAGCAGCTTGGTAGACAGCTATGGCTACACCTTC,CASSLVDSYGYTF
few,TRBV12-3/TRBV12-4,TRBJ2-3,TRBD2,TGTGCCAGCAGTTTAGCCAGCGGGAGAGGTGCAGATACGCAGTATTTT,CASSLASGRGADTQYF
many,TRBV29-1,TRBJ1-2,-,TGCAGCGTTGATAAGAGGGATCGGGGGGTTAACTATGGCTACACCTTC,CSVDKRDRGVNYGYTF
many,TRBV12-3/TRBV12-4,TRBJ2-5,-,TGTGCCAGCAGTGGGACTTTGTGGGACCAGTACTTC,CASSGTLWDQYF
few,TRBV6-1,TRBJ1-1,-,TGTGCCAGCAGTGAAGGTCCGGGAAACACTGAAGCTTTCTTT,CASSEGPGNTEAFF
-,TRBV20-1,TRBJ2-2,-,TGCAGTGCTACCGAGGGGGACTCCCAAGGTCCCGGGGAGCTGTTTTTT,CSATEGDSQGPGELFF
few,TRBV4-1,TRBJ2-6,TRBD2,TGCGCCAGCAGCCCGAGACTAGCGCAACCCTCTGGGGCCAACGTCCTGACTTTC,CASSPRLAQPSGANVLTF
-,TRBV9,TRBJ2-5,-,TGTGCCAGCAGCGTAGGGTCTGCGGAGACCCAGTACTTC,CASSVGSAETQYF
few,TRBV4-1,TRBJ2-3,-,TGCGCCAGCAGCCCACCCGGGATAGTAGATACGCAGTATTTT,CASSPPGIVDTQYF
few,TRBV5-1,TRBJ2-7,-,TGCGCCAGCAGCCCAAAGGACTTCTCCAACTACGAGCAGTACTTC,CASSPKDFSNYEQYF
-,TRBV2,TRBJ2-1,-,TGTGCCAGCAGCCCCCGGACTGGAGCACCCAATGAGCAGTTCTTC,CASSPRTGAPNEQFF
few,TRBV7-3,TRBJ2-1,TRBD1,TGTGCCAGCAGCTCGACAGGGACACTCAATGAGCAGTTCTTC,CASSSTGTLNEQFF
few,TRBV29-1,TRBJ2-4,TRBD1,TGCAGCGTTGAAGGGGACAGGGTAGACATTCAGTACTTC,CSVEGDRVDIQYF